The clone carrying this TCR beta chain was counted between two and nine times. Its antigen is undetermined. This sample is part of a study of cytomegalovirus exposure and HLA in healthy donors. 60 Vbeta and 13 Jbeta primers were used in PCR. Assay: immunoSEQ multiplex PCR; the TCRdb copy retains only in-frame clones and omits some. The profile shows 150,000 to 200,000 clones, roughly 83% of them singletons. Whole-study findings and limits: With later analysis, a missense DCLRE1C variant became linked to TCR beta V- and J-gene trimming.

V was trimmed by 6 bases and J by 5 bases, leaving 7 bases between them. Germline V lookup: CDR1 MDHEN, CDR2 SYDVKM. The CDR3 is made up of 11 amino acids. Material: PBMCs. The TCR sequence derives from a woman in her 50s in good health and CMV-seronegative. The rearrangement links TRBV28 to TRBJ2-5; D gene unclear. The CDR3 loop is CASRESETQYF. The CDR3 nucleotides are TGTGCCAGCAGGGAGTCGGAGACCCAGTACTTC.